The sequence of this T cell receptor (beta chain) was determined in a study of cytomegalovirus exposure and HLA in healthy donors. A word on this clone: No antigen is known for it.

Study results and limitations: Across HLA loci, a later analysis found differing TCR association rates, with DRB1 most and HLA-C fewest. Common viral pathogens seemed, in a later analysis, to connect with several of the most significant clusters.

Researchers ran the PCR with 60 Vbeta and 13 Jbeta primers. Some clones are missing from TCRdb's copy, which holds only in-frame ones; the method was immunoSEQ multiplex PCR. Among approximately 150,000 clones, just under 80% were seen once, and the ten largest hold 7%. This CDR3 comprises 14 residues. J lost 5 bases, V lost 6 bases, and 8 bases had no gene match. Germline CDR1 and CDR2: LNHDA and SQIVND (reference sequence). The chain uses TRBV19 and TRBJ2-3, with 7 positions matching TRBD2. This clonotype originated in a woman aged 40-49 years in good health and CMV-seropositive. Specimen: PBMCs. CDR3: CASRRAGVGDTQYF. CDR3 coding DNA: TGTGCCAGTAGGAGGGCGGGGGTCGGAGATACGCAGTATTTT.